This TCR beta chain derives from a study of T cells in Graves' hyperthyroidism and ophthalmopathy. Overall study: Peripheral blood was acquired at first diagnosis, ahead of any therapy whatsoever. Broader study findings: Ophthalmopathy could be told apart from stable hyperthyroidism with a 13 V-J model.

A patient was excluded if there was uncontrolled infection, other autoimmune disease, pregnancy or lactation. Trimming took off 2 bases at V and 2 bases at J, with 9 bases between the two ends. CDR3 length: 14 amino acids. Germline V gene data show CDR1 as ENHRY and CDR2 as SYGVKD. Amplification yielded TCR beta CDR3 regions, with RNA transcripts as the source. TCR CDR3 regions were first amplified by RT-PCR with HTBI primers. TCRdb re-called the multiplex PCR reads with MiXCR, one entry per CDR3 protein. The sample has some 580,000 distinct CDR3 sequences, about a sixth seen once. The sample holds many counts of this clonotype. The antigen remains undetermined.

Sequencing was carried out using blood. V and J are TRBV10-3 and TRBJ2-5; D might be TRBD1 (6 bases). The origin of this receptor is a woman in her thirties or forties with Graves' ophthalmopathy. CDR3 DNA sequence: TGTGCCATCAGTGAGACAGGGAAGCAAGAGACCCAGTACTTC. Amino acid sequence: CAISETGKQETQYF.